This section outlines one TCR beta chain sequence together with its context. This CDR3 region has 14 residues. CDR1 is DFQATT, CDR2 SNEGSKA, per germline (reference sequence). Trimming left V 1 base short and J 3 bases short, with 10 bases between. This entry belongs to a study of CD8 T cells in Susac syndrome. It was with random hexamers that 0.5 to 1 ug RNA was reverse transcribed. TCRdb re-derived calls from the immunoSEQ multiplex PCR reads in MiXCR, one entry per CDR3 protein. Of around 62,000 distinct CDR3 sequences in the sample, 85% to 95% were seen once. The origin of this receptor is a human donor in good health. Sample: CD8+ T cells from PBMCs. The V and J genes are TRBV20-1 and TRBJ2-1, with D possibly TRBD2 on 5 matching bases. The DNA for the CDR3 is TGCAGTGCTAGAGGTCTCCGGGACTACAATGAGCAGTTCTTC. Protein product: CSARGLRDYNEQFF.